What follows are 21 T cell receptor beta chains derived from one specimen sequenced in a study of blood T cell repertoires in COVID-19. Profiling relied on immunoSEQ multiplex PCR, and the TCRdb table lists in-frame clones only, not all of them. The repertoire holds tens of thousands of clones, with approximately 90% as singletons. Material: peripheral blood. These TCRs come from a human donor with active COVID-19. The donor label of this sample is uncertain.

The genes are TRBV23-1 and TRBJ1-2, with 8 bases aligning to TRBD1. TRBV23-1 is an ORF for which the function is uncertain. This CDR3 has 14 amino acids. Trimming cost V 2 bases and J 7 bases; bases outside gene matches: 6. DNA of the CDR3: TGCGCCAGCAGTCAAGACAGGGGTTTGGGTGGCTACACCTTC. Protein: CASSQDRGLGGYTF.

The V gene is TRBV28, the J gene TRBJ1-2; the D gene is possibly TRBD1 (5 bases). Trimming took 7 bases from V and 4 from J, leaving 10 bases between them. Germline CDR1 MDHEN, CDR2 SYDVKM. The CDR3 totals 12 residues. CDR3 protein: CASTDDSYGYTF. CDR3 nucleotide sequence: TGTGCCAGCACGGATGACAGCTATGGCTACACCTTC.

The chain employs TRBV21-1 and TRBJ2-2; TRBD1 was called by the table and not checked on the DNA. TRBV21-1 is tagged as a pseudogene. The CDR3 runs 22 residues. The CDR3 loop is CASSKFLRDRGPKKSNTGELFF. The CDR3 coding sequence is TGTGCCAGCAGCAAATTTTTGCGGGACAGGGGTCCAAAAAAGTCGAACACCGGGGAGCTGTTTTTT.

V gene TRBV11-2 combines with J gene TRBJ1-1; D is perhaps TRBD1 (6 bases). The V end was cut by 4 bases, the J end by 8 bases, with 14 bases between. Germline CDR1 reads SGHAT; CDR2 reads FQNNGV. The CDR3 is 13 residues long. The CDR3 spells CASSWGHGGEAFF. The CDR3 coding sequence is TGTGCCAGCAGCTGGGGGCACGGGGGGGAAGCTTTCTTT.

The V and J genes are TRBV6-6 and TRBJ2-3; TRBD1 aligns across 9 bases. The CDR3 runs 15 residues. V lost 6 bases to trimming and J lost 3 bases; unmatched junction nucleotides: 7. Germline V gene data show CDR1 as MNHNY and CDR2 as SVGAGI (reference sequence). The CDR3 DNA reads as TGTGCCAGCAGAATACAGGGGGCGCGGACAGATACGCAGTATTTT. This sequence encodes CASRIQGARTDTQYF.

The chain recombines TRBV7-3 with TRBJ2-3; 11 bases map to TRBD2. The germline CDR1 and CDR2 sequences are SGHTA and FQGTGA. This CDR3 comprises 17 residues. The V segment lost 5 bases and the J segment 2 bases; nucleotides outside the gene matches: 9. For the CDR3, the DNA is TGTGCCAGCAGCCTCAGGCCTAGCGGGGGGACCACAGATACGCAGTATTTT. This codes for CASSLRPSGGTTDTQYF.

The count of this clone is one. This chain joins TRBV28 and TRBJ2-3; D is undetermined. Germline V lookup: CDR1 MDHEN, CDR2 SYDVKM. The CDR3 consists of 12 residues. Deletions cut 4 bases from V and 5 bases from J, with 7 bases between. DNA for the CDR3: TGTGCCAGCAGTTCCCCGGGAGATACGCAGTATTTT. It codes for CASSSPGDTQYF.

J is TRBJ1-2 and V is TRBV4-1; D is ambiguous. Trimming removed 5 bases at V and 7 bases at J, with 20 bases between. The germline V gene has CDR1 MGHRA and CDR2 YSYEKL. This CDR3 is built from 15 residues. The CDR3 bases are TGCGCCAGCAGCTTTTTGTATCAGGACGGGAGTGGCTACACCTTC. Protein: CASSFLYQDGSGYTF.

The rearrangement uses TRBV9 and TRBJ2-3; D gene uncertain. The V gene's germline CDR1 is SGDLS and CDR2 YYNGEE. V was clipped by 0 bases and J by 10 bases, with 9 bases between them. This CDR3 has 12 residues. DNA of the CDR3: TGTGCCAGCAGCGTAGTACCCGAGGCGCAGTATTTT. Amino acids: CASSVVPEAQYF.

This chain links TRBV27 with TRBJ1-6; tentative D call: TRBD1 (5 bases). This CDR3 is built from 17 residues. Trimming took 3 bases from V and 0 from J, leaving 12 bases between them. Per germline, CDR1 MNHEY and CDR2 SMNVEV (reference sequence). CDR3 sequence: CASSFSRDFSYNSPLHF. CDR3 coding DNA: TGTGCCAGCAGTTTTTCCCGGGACTTCTCCTATAATTCACCCCTCCACTTT.

The chain has TRBV5-4 and TRBJ1-1, with 8 bases that match TRBD1. With 3 bases clipped from V and 0 bases from J, the junction kept 4 bases outside the gene matches. Germline V CDR1 and CDR2: SGHNT, YYREEE (reference sequence). This CDR3 comprises 15 residues. CDR3 sequence reads: CASSSVTGVNTEAFF. CDR3 DNA: TGTGCCAGCAGCTCAGTGACAGGGGTGAACACTGAAGCTTTCTTT.

This sequence joins TRBV23-1 and TRBJ1-2, with D hard to call. TRBV23-1 is an open reading frame whose function is uncertain. Trimming shortened V by 8 bases and J by 6 bases, and 7 bases separated the two germline ends. The CDR3 has 10 amino acids. In DNA form, the CDR3 reads TGCGCCAGCCCGGGAGATGGCTACACCTTC. Protein sequence: CASPGDGYTF.

The V call is TRBV12-3 or TRBV12-4, the J call TRBJ2-7, with D possibly being TRBD1 (5 bases). The CDR3 runs 13 residues. Deletions cut 7 bases from V and 5 bases from J, with 15 bases between. The CDR3 loop is CASKDQGLHEQYF. The DNA for the CDR3 is TGTGCCAGCAAAGATCAGGGCCTCCACGAGCAGTACTTC.

This chain joins TRBV18 and TRBJ2-5, with 7 positions matching TRBD2. The CDR3 runs 17 residues. Unmatched junction bases numbered 9, after V lost 0 bases and J lost 2 bases. CDR1 is KGHSH and CDR2 is LQKENI in the germline V gene. The CDR3 here is CASSPPRRAGIQETQYF. CDR3 nucleotide sequence: TGTGCCAGCTCACCACCGAGGCGAGCGGGGATACAAGAGACCCAGTACTTC.

This sequence joins TRBV7-2 and TRBJ2-5; TRBD1 aligns across 7 bases. Trimming removed 2 bases from V and 5 bases from J; junction bases left unmatched: 8. From germline, CDR1 is SGHTA and CDR2 FQGNSA. The CDR3 is 15 amino acids. Here the CDR3 DNA reads TGTGCCAGCAGCTTATCGAGGGGGCGCGGGGAGACCCAGTACTTC. Protein product: CASSLSRGRGETQYF. The whole variable domain, filled in from reference TRBV7-2 and TRBJ2-5, reads GAGVSQSPSNKVTEKGKDVELRCDPISGHTALYWYRQSLGQGLEFLIYFQGNSAPDKSGLPSDRFSAERTGGSVSTLTIQRTQQEDSAVYLCASSLSRGRGETQYFGPGTRLLVL.

V usage is TRBV6-1 and J usage is TRBJ1-1; 8 nucleotides line up with TRBD1. Per germline, CDR1 MNHNS and CDR2 SASEGT. This CDR3 is built from 16 residues. J was trimmed by 1 base and V by 2 bases; bases with no gene match: 6. The CDR3 sequence: CASSEQAGGGNTEAFF. The CDR3 DNA sequence: TGTGCCAGCAGTGAACAGGCAGGGGGCGGGAACACTGAAGCTTTCTTT.

The V gene is TRBV7-9, the J gene TRBJ1-2, with 7 bases that match TRBD1. After removal of 11 bases from V and 8 bases from J, the junction contained 11 bases not matched to a gene. Germline V CDR1 and CDR2: SEHNR, FQNEAQ (reference sequence). The CDR3 sequence is 12 residues long. CDR3 residues: CAGGTALEGYTF. CDR3 in DNA: TGTGCCGGGGGGACAGCCCTTGAGGGCTACACCTTC.

The V and J genes are TRBV27 and TRBJ1-4; possibly TRBD1 for D (6 bases). V was clipped by 2 bases and J by 3 bases, with 10 bases between them. Germline V lookup: CDR1 MNHEY, CDR2 SMNVEV (reference sequence). The CDR3 totals 15 residues. The CDR3 is CASSLVGGANEKLFF. As DNA, the CDR3 is TGTGCCAGCAGTTTAGTAGGGGGGGCTAATGAAAAACTGTTTTTT.

The chain has TRBV27 and TRBJ1-4; D gene unclear. V was cut by 4 bases and J by 7 bases, with 19 bases left in between. The CDR3 extends over 16 amino acids. Germline CDR1 and CDR2: MNHEY and SMNVEV (reference sequence). The CDR3 nucleotides read TGTGCCAGCAGTTCCTTCCCGACAATAAGCGGTGAAAAACTGTTTTTT. Its protein product is CASSSFPTISGEKLFF.

J is TRBJ1-3 and V is TRBV7-9; TRBD1 aligns across 7 bases. After removal of 3 bases from V and 3 bases from J, the junction contained 14 bases not matched to a gene. This CDR3 contains 18 residues. Germline CDR1 and CDR2: SEHNR and FQNEAQ (reference sequence). CDR3 loop: CASSFLIGTAFGGNTIYF. The DNA for the CDR3 is TGTGCCAGCAGCTTCTTGATTGGGACAGCCTTCGGTGGAAACACCATATATTTT.

The chain has TRBV6-4 and TRBJ1-1; tentative D call: TRBD1 (5 bases). CDR1 is MRHNA and CDR2 is SNTAGT in the germline V gene. V was cut by 10 bases and J by 2 bases, with 14 bases left in between. The CDR3 is 13 amino acids. The CDR3 protein is CATRQTSNTEAFF. DNA of the CDR3: TGTGCCACCCGACAGACCTCAAACACTGAAGCTTTCTTT.